These T cell receptor beta chains were read from a single sample in a study of T cell responses to AZD1222 COVID-19 vaccine. The protocol was immunoSEQ multiplex PCR, while the TCRdb copy is restricted to in-frame clones and leaves out a portion. In the table there are 73,000 or so clones, 80% of which are singletons. Sequenced material: peripheral blood, taken 28 days after the second AZD1222 dose. These receptors all stem from an adult who received the AZD1222 COVID-19 vaccine. CDR3s include the opening cysteine and the closing phenylalanine or tryptophan. D genes are given only for firm matches. Rows give clone size only sometimes, using once, few, many, or a class for an expanded clone.

>TRBV5-4|NA|TRBD1|TRBJ1-6
CASSFQTGVHSPLHF
TGTGCCAGCAGCTTTCAAACAGGGGTCCATTCACCCCTCCACTTT
>TRBV19|NA|NA|TRBJ2-1
CASSSLGTYNEQFF
TGTGCCAGTAGTTCCTTGGGGACATACAATGAGCAGTTCTTC
>TRBV6-5|few|NA|TRBJ2-2
CASSSERYENTGELFF
TGTGCCAGCAGTTCCGAGCGTTACGAGAACACCGGGGAGCTGTTTTTT
>TRBV2|few|TRBD1|TRBJ1-1
CASRGQGGVATEAFF
TGTGCCAGCAGGGGACAGGGAGGGGTGGCCACTGAAGCTTTCTTT
>TRBV29-1|NA|TRBD1|TRBJ1-2
CSIAGQGRGYTF
TGCAGCATCGCGGGACAGGGTCGTGGCTACACCTTC
>TRBV28|few|NA|TRBJ1-1
CASRPGKHTEAFF
TGTGCCAGCAGACCCGGGAAGCACACTGAAGCTTTCTTT
>TRBV4-3|NA|TRBD1|TRBJ2-5
CASSQVMTGGRETQYF
TGCGCCAGCAGCCAGGTCATGACAGGGGGAAGAGAGACCCAGTACTTC
>TRBV7-2|NA|NA|TRBJ2-7
CASSSYDTGYEQYF
TGTGCCAGCAGCTCATATGATACAGGGTACGAGCAGTACTTC
>TRBV7-9|NA|NA|TRBJ1-1
CASSSLGAVEAFF
TGTGCCAGCAGCTCCCTCGGGGCGGTTGAAGCTTTCTTT
>TRBV6-5|NA|NA|TRBJ2-7
CASSYRGSAYEQYF
TGTGCCAGCAGTTACCGGGGATCTGCCTACGAGCAGTACTTC
>TRBV28|few|NA|TRBJ2-1
CASSPYLTVYNEQFF
TGTGCCAGCAGTCCTTATCTGACCGTTTACAATGAGCAGTTCTTC
>TRBV9|NA|TRBD2|TRBJ2-5
CASSPGTSGSGFGETQYF
TGTGCCAGCAGCCCAGGGACTAGCGGGAGTGGTTTTGGAGAGACCCAGTACTTC
>TRBV3-1/TRBV3-2|NA|TRBD1|TRBJ2-2
CASSRTGANTGELFF
TGTGCCAGCAGCCGGACAGGGGCGAACACCGGGGAGCTGTTTTTT
>TRBV18|NA|NA|TRBJ2-2
CASSPQQGRNTGELFF
TGTGCCAGCTCACCTCAACAGGGTAGGAACACCGGGGAGCTGTTTTTT
>TRBV11-2|NA|NA|TRBJ1-4
CASSWENNEKLFF
TGTGCCAGCAGCTGGGAAAATAATGAAAAACTGTTTTTT
>TRBV10-3|NA|NA|TRBJ2-7
CAISELNEQYF
TGTGCCATCAGTGAGTTAAACGAGCAGTACTTC
>TRBV30|NA|NA|TRBJ2-1
CAWSGGGRGQYNEQFF
TGTGCCTGGAGTGGCGGGGGCAGGGGGCAATACAATGAGCAGTTCTTC
>TRBV7-2|NA|NA|TRBJ2-7
CASSLGRSFYEQYF
TGTGCCAGCAGCCTCGGGAGATCATTCTACGAGCAGTACTTC
>TRBV5-5|NA|NA|TRBJ2-2
CASSWFDRATGELFF
TGTGCCAGCAGCTGGTTCGACAGAGCCACCGGGGAGCTGTTTTTT
>TRBV9|NA|NA|TRBJ2-2
CASSVGLASNTGELFF
TGTGCCAGCAGCGTAGGGCTAGCGTCTAATACCGGGGAGCTGTTTTTT
>TRBV6-5|NA|TRBD2|TRBJ2-7
CASGALGGSRDEQYF
TGTGCCAGCGGGGCCCTTGGCGGGAGCAGGGACGAGCAGTACTTC
>TRBV7-9|NA|TRBD1|TRBJ2-7
CASSLGQGALVYEQYF
TGTGCCAGCAGCTTAGGACAGGGGGCTCTTGTCTACGAGCAGTACTTC
>TRBV6-1|NA|NA|TRBJ1-6
CASSEVRGIAPLHF
TGTGCCAGCAGTGAAGTTCGGGGGATCGCACCCCTCCACTTT
>TRBV2|NA|NA|TRBJ2-5
CASSAYPGSETQYF
TGTGCCAGCAGTGCATACCCAGGGTCGGAGACCCAGTACTTC
>TRBV7-9|once|TRBD2|TRBJ2-5
CASSLGTSGKTQYF
TGTGCCAGCAGCTTAGGGACTAGCGGGAAGACCCAGTACTTC
>TRBV6-5|NA|NA|TRBJ2-7
CASSYAAVEFYEQYF
TGTGCCAGCAGTTACGCGGCAGTTGAATTCTACGAGCAGTACTTC
>TRBV5-5|NA|NA|TRBJ2-1
CASSLEQNNEQFF
TGTGCCAGCAGCTTGGAACAGAACAATGAGCAGTTCTTC
>TRBV7-8|few|TRBD1|TRBJ2-5
CASSLVGQAKVQETQYF
TGTGCCAGCAGCTTAGTAGGACAGGCGAAGGTGCAAGAGACCCAGTACTTC
>TRBV5-6|NA|TRBD1|TRBJ2-7
CASSFRDRGDYEQYF
TGTGCCAGCAGCTTCCGGGACAGGGGCGATTACGAGCAGTACTTC